Below, 30 T cell receptor beta chains from the same sample are listed, as sequenced in a study of blood T cell repertoires in COVID-19. Some clones are missing from TCRdb's copy, which holds only in-frame ones; the method was immunoSEQ multiplex PCR. The sample lists around 470,000 clones, roughly 87% occurring once. Specimen: peripheral blood. The receptors come from a young man with COVID-19, enrolled during active disease.

The V and J genes are TRBV4-2 and TRBJ2-2; 11 nucleotides match TRBD2. The CDR3 covers 18 residues. J was trimmed by 4 bases and V by 2 bases; bases with no gene match: 9. From germline, CDR1 is LGHNA and CDR2 YNFKEQ. CDR3 sequence: CASSQTDLAGGSTGELFF. CDR3 DNA sequence: TGTGCCAGCAGCCAAACCGACCTAGCGGGGGGAAGCACCGGGGAGCTGTTTTTT.

The chain couples TRBV25-1 to TRBJ1-5; no definite D call. The CDR3 extends over 14 amino acids. The ends were cut back, 4 bases at V and 5 bases at J, with 12 bases in the middle. Germline CDR1 is MGHDK and CDR2 is SYGVNS. CDR3 region: CASSGAGLDQPQHF. The CDR3 DNA reads as TGTGCCAGCAGTGGCGCGGGGTTGGATCAGCCCCAGCATTTT. The whole variable domain, filled in from reference TRBV25-1 and TRBJ1-5, reads EADIYQTPRYLVIGTGKKITLECSQTMGHDKMYWYQQDPGMELHLIHYSYGVNSTEKGDLSSESTVSRIRTEHFPLTLESARPSHTSQYLCASSGAGLDQPQHFGDGTRLSIL.

The chain joins TRBV27 to TRBJ2-5, with 13 bases that match TRBD2. The CDR3 spans 15 residues. The germline gives CDR1 MNHEY, CDR2 SMNVEV (reference sequence). V was pared by 5 bases and J by 4 bases, with 4 bases of the junction left unmatched. The CDR3 nucleotides read TGTGCCAGCAGTCCCGGGACTAGCGGGGCAGAGACCCAGTACTTC. It codes for CASSPGTSGAETQYF.

This rearrangement joins TRBV2 to TRBJ2-2; 13 bases agree with TRBD2. The V gene's germline CDR1 is SNHLY and CDR2 FYNNEI. V lost 3 bases and J lost 0; bases outside the gene matches: 7. CDR3 length equals 19 residues. The CDR3, as DNA: TGTGCCAGCAGTGAGCCGACTAGCGGGGGGTCACCGAACACCGGGGAGCTGTTTTTT. This sequence encodes CASSEPTSGGSPNTGELFF.

DNA for the CDR3: TGTGCCAGCAGCTTAGGGCGGTACCAAGAGACCCAGTACTTC. Amino acid sequence: CASSLGRYQETQYF. This chain uses TRBV7-2 with TRBJ2-5, with D unresolved. Trimming removed 1 base at V and 0 bases at J, with 6 bases between. The germline V gene encodes CDR1 SGHTA and CDR2 FQGNSA. The CDR3 extends over 14 amino acids.

The chain is built from TRBV5-1 and TRBJ1-6; 9 bases are shared with TRBD1. The CDR3 sequence is 16 residues long. The germline gives CDR1 SGHRS, CDR2 YFSETQ. V was pared by 5 bases and J by 6 bases, with 9 bases of the junction left unmatched. The CDR3 sequence: CASREVAGQGNSPLHF. CDR3 DNA sequence: TGCGCCAGCAGGGAGGTTGCGGGACAGGGTAATTCACCCCTCCACTTT.

This clone appeared a single time. This sequence joins TRBV6-2 or TRBV6-3 and TRBJ2-2; D call uncertain. The CDR3 is 14 amino acids. Germline-derived CDR1 and CDR2 are MNHEY and SVGEGT. V was pared by 1 base and J by 2 bases, with 5 bases between. CDR3 nucleotide sequence: TGTGCCAGCAGTTACTTCGTCAACACCGGGGAGCTGTTTTTT. Protein: CASSYFVNTGELFF.

The rearrangement joins TRBV24-1 to TRBJ1-1; D is ambiguous. Germline CDR1 is KGHDR and CDR2 is SFDVKD. V was shortened by 8 bases and J by 6 bases, with 12 bases between the two germline ends. The CDR3 contains 12 residues. The CDR3 nucleotides read TGTGCCACCATGGGGAGTAGCGCTGAAGCTTTCTTT. Its translation is CATMGSSAEAFF.

The chain employs TRBV24-1 and TRBJ2-3, with D possibly matching TRBD2 (7 bases). This CDR3 has 12 residues. V lost 9 bases and J lost 6, with 12 bases in between. The germline V gene has CDR1 KGHDR and CDR2 SFDVKD. The CDR3 coding sequence is TGTGCCACCCGGGGGCGGGGGGATACGCAGTATTTT. This codes for CATRGRGDTQYF.

V and J are TRBV12-3 or TRBV12-4 and TRBJ2-1, with TRBD1 as a possible D gene (6 bases). V was cut by 4 bases and J by 7 bases, with 8 bases left in between. The CDR3 length is 12 residues. The DNA for the CDR3 is TGTGCCAGCAGTTCAGGGGTAAATGAGCAGTTCTTC. Translated: CASSSGVNEQFF.

This clone showed up just once. The chain joins TRBV6-2 or TRBV6-3 to TRBJ2-7; TRBD1 matches at 9 bases. The CDR3 covers 16 residues. Germline CDR1 is MNHEY and CDR2 is SVGEGT. The V gene end was trimmed by 1 base and the J gene end by 4 bases; junction bases not matched to a gene: 8. CDR3 protein: CASSYFRGQGLYEQYF. The CDR3 nucleotides are TGTGCCAGCAGTTACTTCAGGGGACAGGGTCTTTACGAGCAGTACTTC.

The genes are TRBV25-1 and TRBJ2-7; TRBD1 might be the D (5 bases). The CDR3 extends over 14 amino acids. From germline, CDR1 is MGHDK and CDR2 SYGVNS. V shed 3 bases and J shed 0 bases, with 9 bases lying between them. The DNA for the CDR3 is TGTGCCAGCAGTGACGGACACAGCTCCTACGAGCAGTACTTC. Encoded protein: CASSDGHSSYEQYF.

V and J are TRBV5-4 and TRBJ2-3; 10 bases agree with TRBD1. Germline V CDR1 and CDR2: SGHNT, YYREEE (reference sequence). The CDR3 is 15 residues long. J was trimmed by 4 bases and V by 1 base; bases with no gene match: 3. CDR3 loop: CASSLWDRGPDTQYF. CDR3 nucleotides: TGTGCCAGCAGCTTGTGGGACAGGGGCCCAGATACGCAGTATTTT.

The chain uses TRBV2 and TRBJ2-5; the match to TRBD2 covers 7 bases. The CDR3 covers 16 residues. Germline V lookup: CDR1 SNHLY, CDR2 FYNNEI. V was clipped by 2 bases and J by 4 bases; unmatched bases: 10. CDR3: CASSECCGPGGETQYF. In nucleotides, the CDR3 is TGTGCCAGCAGTGAATGCTGTGGCCCGGGGGGAGAGACCCAGTACTTC.

The rearrangement joins TRBV14 to TRBJ2-7, with 9 positions matching TRBD1. Germline values: CDR1 SGHDN, CDR2 FVKESK. CDR3 length equals 15 residues. The V and J ends lost 4 bases and 3 bases, in that order; junction bases with no gene match: 7. As DNA, the CDR3 is TGTGCCAGCAGCCCGTCGGACAGGGGCGGCTACGAGCAGTACTTC. It codes for CASSPSDRGGYEQYF.

The rearrangement joins TRBV30 to TRBJ2-1; 7 bases map to TRBD2. The CDR3 has 14 residues. J was trimmed by 6 bases and V by 2 bases; bases with no gene match: 7. Germline CDR1 and CDR2: GTSNPN and SVGIG (reference sequence). CDR3 nucleotide sequence: TGTGCCTGGAGTCGGACTAGTTATAGCAATGAGCAGTTCTTC. It translates to CAWSRTSYSNEQFF.

The rearrangement uses TRBV7-8 and TRBJ2-2; TRBD1 is a possible D gene (6 bases). Germline CDR1 SGHVS, CDR2 FQNEAQ. This CDR3 region has 14 residues. The germline V and J ends were trimmed by 5 bases and 3 bases, with 10 bases remaining between them. CDR3 protein: CASSEGQYTGELFF. CDR3 nucleotides: TGTGCCAGCAGCGAGGGACAATACACCGGGGAGCTGTTTTTT. The variable domain in full, with the rest retrieved from reference TRBV7-8 and TRBJ2-2, is GAGVSQSPRYKVAKRGQDVALRCDPISGHVSLFWYQQALGQGPEFLTYFQNEAQLDKSGLPSDRFFAERPEGSVSTLKIQRTQQEDSAVYLCASSEGQYTGELFFGEGSRLTVL.

The chain is built from TRBV24-1 and TRBJ2-3, with D hard to call. The CDR3 length is 15 residues. The ends were cut back, 1 base at V and 2 bases at J, with 9 bases in the middle. Looked up from germline, CDR1 is KGHDR and CDR2 is SFDVKD. This CDR3 reads CATSDFSDNTDTQYF. Written as DNA, the CDR3 is TGTGCCACCAGTGATTTCTCAGATAACACAGATACGCAGTATTTT.

Here the CDR3 DNA reads TGTGCCAGCACCCCGGTAGGGGCTGAAGCTTTCTTT. Amino acids: CASTPVGAEAFF. The chain links TRBV2 to TRBJ1-1, with a weak D call TRBD1 (5 bases). From germline, CDR1 is SNHLY and CDR2 FYNNEI. The CDR3 has 12 amino acids. V was pared by 7 bases and J by 6 bases, with 12 bases between.

The V and J genes are TRBV11-2 and TRBJ1-1; tentatively, D is TRBD1 (5 bases). The CDR3 covers 14 residues. V was trimmed by 2 bases and J by 5 bases, leaving 12 bases between them. Germline loops: CDR1 SGHAT, CDR2 FQNNGV. This CDR3 reads CASSLRGGLTEAFF. The CDR3 DNA reads TGTGCCAGCAGCTTACGGGGGGGGTTGACTGAAGCTTTCTTT.

This sequence joins TRBV6-1 and TRBJ2-3; 13 nucleotides line up with TRBD2. The V gene's germline CDR1 is MNHNS and CDR2 SASEGT. CDR3 size: 16 residues. J lost 4 bases, V lost 4 bases, and 5 bases had no gene match. The CDR3 here is CASSGWTSGSSDTQYF. CDR3 nucleotide sequence: TGTGCCAGCAGTGGGTGGACTAGCGGGAGTTCAGATACGCAGTATTTT.

This chain uses TRBV24-1 with TRBJ2-3; a weak D match, TRBD1 (5 bases). Germline CDR1 KGHDR, CDR2 SFDVKD. The CDR3 sequence is 13 residues long. The V end lost 0 bases, the J end lost 6 bases, and 6 bases lay between the germline ends. CDR3 DNA: TGTGCCACCAGTGATTTGCAGGGTGATACGCAGTATTTT. Translated: CATSDLQGDTQYF.

The DNA for the CDR3 is TGTGCCAGCAGCCCAGCAGGGGTTAATGAGCAGTTCTTC. It is translated as CASSPAGVNEQFF. The chain combines TRBV3-1 (or the pseudogene TRBV3-2) with TRBJ2-1, with a tentative D call TRBD1 (6 bases). Between the trimmed V and J ends, which lost 4 bases and 7 bases, there was a span of 11 bases. The CDR3 has 13 residues. CDR1 is LGHDT, CDR2 YNNKEL, per germline (reference sequence).

The chain recombines TRBV29-1 with TRBJ2-7; 9 bases are shared with TRBD1. CDR1 and CDR2 (germline): SQVTM, ANQGSEA. This CDR3 is 14 amino acids long. Losses at the gene ends were 5 bases for V and 0 bases for J; bases not matched to a gene: 5. CDR3 nucleotide sequence: TGCAGCGTTCGACAGGGGGTGAGCTCCTACGAGCAGTACTTC. The encoded protein is CSVRQGVSSYEQYF.

The rearrangement links TRBV6-5 to TRBJ1-3; TRBD1 agrees at 8 bases. Germline CDR1 MNHEY, CDR2 SVGAGI. V dropped 7 bases and J dropped 4; count of bases not matched to a gene: 6. This CDR3 is built from 14 residues. The CDR3 nucleotides are TGTGCCAGCATCGACAGGGGACGAGGAAACACCATATATTTT. Translated, it gives CASIDRGRGNTIYF.

The chain has TRBV5-5 and TRBJ2-7; D is ambiguous. Germline CDR1 is SGHKS and CDR2 is YYEKEE (reference sequence). V lost 4 bases, J lost 0 bases, and 14 bases lay in between. The CDR3 is 15 residues long. The CDR3 DNA sequence: TGTGCCAGCAGCCTTCAGATGTCTTACTCCTACGAGCAGTACTTC. This gives the protein CASSLQMSYSYEQYF.

This clone is a singleton in its sample. CDR3 sequence reads: CASSLDQSPRGAQYF. The CDR3 nucleotides read TGTGCCAGCAGCTTGGATCAGTCCCCAAGAGGTGCGCAGTATTTT. The chain couples TRBV7-6 to TRBJ2-3; D is unclear. V shed 3 bases and J shed 10 bases, with 20 bases lying between them. The V gene's germline CDR1 is SGHVS and CDR2 FNYEAQ. The CDR3 loop spans 15 amino acids. The full variable domain, its missing parts supplied by reference TRBV7-6 and TRBJ2-3, is GAGVSQSPRYKVTKRGQDVALRCDPISGHVSLYWYRQALGQGPEFLTYFNYEAQQDKSGLPNDRFSAERPEGSISTLTIQRTEQRDSAMYRCASSLDQSPRGAQYFGPGTRLTVL.

This clone was counted once. This rearrangement joins TRBV2 to TRBJ2-3; D may be TRBD2 (5 bases). Germline-derived CDR1 and CDR2 are SNHLY and FYNNEI. The CDR3 is 15 amino acids. The ends were cut back, 7 bases at V and 0 bases at J, with 14 bases in the middle. In DNA form, the CDR3 reads TGTGCCAGCATTGAGGGAGTAGTTAGCACAGATACGCAGTATTTT. Translating gives CASIEGVVSTDTQYF. Supplemented by reference TRBV2 and TRBJ2-3, the full variable domain reads EPEVTQTPSHQVTQMGQEVILRCVPISNHLYFYWYRQILGQKVEFLVSFYNNEISEKSEIFDDQFSVERPDGSNFTLKIRSTKLEDSAMYFCASIEGVVSTDTQYFGPGTRLTVL.

The chain recombines TRBV19 with TRBJ1-6; weak D call: TRBD1 (5 bases). Looked up from germline, CDR1 is LNHDA and CDR2 is SQIVND (reference sequence). This CDR3 contains 16 residues. The V gene lost 5 bases and the J gene lost 7 bases, with 18 bases spanning the gap. Written as DNA, the CDR3 is TGTGCCAGTAGTGCGACAGTCGCTCAAGGCAATTCACCCCTCCACTTT. It is translated as CASSATVAQGNSPLHF. Complete variable domain (other parts from reference TRBV19 and TRBJ1-6): DGGITQSPKYLFRKEGQNVTLSCEQNLNHDAMYWYRQDPGQGLRLIYYSQIVNDFQKGDIAEGYSVSREKKESFPLTVTSAQKNPTAFYLCASSATVAQGNSPLHFGNGTRLTVT.

The rearrangement uses TRBV28 and TRBJ2-6; possible D gene TRBD2, 5 bases. From germline, CDR1 is MDHEN and CDR2 SYDVKM. CDR3 length: 15 amino acids. Deletions cut 2 bases from V and 3 bases from J, with 8 bases between. The CDR3 reads CASSLRGHGANVLTF. CDR3 nucleotide sequence: TGTGCCAGCAGTTTACGAGGGCATGGGGCCAACGTCCTGACTTTC.